These 20 T cell receptor beta chains were sequenced from one sample in a study of a mutant IDH1 vaccine in newly diagnosed glioma. Generated by immunoSEQ multiplex PCR, the TCRdb table keeps only in-frame clones and is missing some. The table records 55,000 to 70,000 clones, 60% to 85% of them present only once. Documented time point: baseline, week 1 (first vaccination visit). Treatment reported: pre-vaccination baseline after standard-of-care therapy. This sample comprised PBMCs, obtained from a glioma patient treated with radiotherapy, temozolomide or both. All receptors come from a man in his forties or fifties with glioma.

The CDR3 here is CASSPGQTTDTQYF. The CDR3 region has the DNA TGTGCCAGCTCACCGGGACAGACCACAGATACGCAGTATTTT. This chain uses TRBV18 with TRBJ2-3; 7 bases fit TRBD1. The V and J ends lost 3 bases and 2 bases, in that order; junction bases with no gene match: 2. This CDR3 spans 14 amino acids. Per germline, CDR1 KGHSH and CDR2 LQKENI.

V is TRBV5-6 and J is TRBJ1-6, with no clear D. From germline, CDR1 is SGHDT and CDR2 YYEEEE. The CDR3 is 16 amino acids. Trimming cost V 4 bases and J 0 bases, with 11 bases left between them. This CDR3 reads CASSPQASSYNSPLHF. Here the CDR3 DNA reads TGTGCCAGCAGCCCTCAGGCAAGCTCCTATAATTCACCCCTCCACTTT.

V is TRBV4-2 and J is TRBJ2-3; D is undetermined. V gave up 0 bases and J gave up 5 bases, with 3 bases separating them. This CDR3 comprises 12 residues. Germline CDR1 and CDR2: LGHNA and YNFKEQ. DNA of the CDR3: TGTGCCAGCAGCCAAGATAGAGATACGCAGTATTTT. It is translated as CASSQDRDTQYF.

The rearrangement links TRBV5-1 to TRBJ1-4; D is uncertain. Per germline, CDR1 SGHRS and CDR2 YFSETQ. The CDR3 sequence is 17 residues long. Trimming pared 2 bases from V and 2 bases from J, leaving 16 bases between. CDR3: CASSFDDLGATNEKLFF. The CDR3 DNA is TGCGCCAGCAGCTTCGACGATTTGGGTGCGACTAATGAAAAACTGTTTTTT.

The CDR3 DNA sequence: TGTGCCTGGAGTGATCTTGCGGGTGAGCAGTTCTTC. Translating it yields CAWSDLAGEQFF. This sequence joins TRBV30 and TRBJ2-1; possible D gene TRBD2, 5 bases. The germline V gene has CDR1 GTSNPN and CDR2 SVGIG (reference sequence). The CDR3 extends over 12 amino acids. Trimming left V 1 base short and J 9 bases short, with 10 bases between.

This chain uses TRBV10-3 with TRBJ2-5; 7 nucleotides line up with TRBD1. The length of the CDR3 is 13 residues. In germline, CDR1 is ENHRY, CDR2 SYGVKD. Trimming at V came to 6 bases and at J to 5 bases, leaving 6 bases not matched to a gene. The CDR3 here is CAISPTGMETQYF. In DNA, the CDR3 is TGTGCCATCAGCCCGACAGGGATGGAGACCCAGTACTTC.

J is TRBJ1-2 and V is TRBV18; D remains ambiguous. V gave up 3 bases and J gave up 4 bases, with 15 bases separating them. Germline V lookup: CDR1 KGHSH, CDR2 LQKENI. There are 15 residues in the CDR3. In DNA, the CDR3 is TGTGCCAGCTCACCCGCTGGGGAAACCGTCTATGGCTACACCTTC. Protein sequence: CASSPAGETVYGYTF.

This clone came up a few times. The V and J genes are TRBV19 and TRBJ2-1; 7 bases align to TRBD1. Trimming cost V 3 bases and J 9 bases; bases outside gene matches: 11. The CDR3 sequence is 15 residues long. Looked up from germline, CDR1 is LNHDA and CDR2 is SQIVND (reference sequence). The CDR3 coding sequence is TGTGCCAGTAGTATGACAGGGAGAGAGGGGATTGAGCAGTTCTTC. Protein: CASSMTGREGIEQFF.

The rearrangement uses TRBV6-5 and TRBJ1-2; 7 bases line up with TRBD1. The CDR3 has 13 residues. V was pared by 6 bases and J by 6 bases, with 7 bases of the junction left unmatched. CDR1 is MNHEY, CDR2 SVGAGI, per germline. CDR3 DNA sequence: TGTGCCAGCAGCCGGGGGACAGCGAATGGCTACACCTTC. Amino acid sequence: CASSRGTANGYTF.

This clone appeared once. The chain employs TRBV10-3 and TRBJ1-5, with D tentatively TRBD1 (5 bases). Per germline, CDR1 ENHRY and CDR2 SYGVKD. Between the trimmed V and J ends, which lost 2 bases and 2 bases, there was a span of 10 bases. This CDR3 spans 15 amino acids. The CDR3 spells CAISERGEGNQPQHF. The CDR3 DNA reads as TGTGCCATCAGTGAGAGGGGAGAGGGCAATCAGCCCCAGCATTTT.

This chain connects TRBV6-5 to TRBJ1-3; D is possibly TRBD1 (6 bases). The CDR3 covers 15 residues. Germline V gene data show CDR1 as MNHEY and CDR2 as SVGAGI. V gave up 5 bases and J gave up 0 bases, with 11 bases separating them. The CDR3 here is CASSLRDISGNTIYF. The CDR3 DNA sequence: TGTGCCAGCAGTCTCCGGGACATCTCTGGAAACACCATATATTTT.

The rearrangement joins TRBV7-9 to TRBJ1-1; D ambiguous. Trimming took 10 bases from V and 0 from J, leaving 9 bases between them. The CDR3 runs to 12 residues. Germline assignment: CDR1 SEHNR and CDR2 FQNEAQ (reference sequence). CDR3 loop: CATARMNTEAFF. CDR3 sequence (DNA): TGTGCCACGGCCCGGATGAACACTGAAGCTTTCTTT.

This clone was seen once. V is TRBV15 and J is TRBJ2-7; D remains unclear. Germline values: CDR1 LNHNV, CDR2 YYDKDF (reference sequence). The CDR3 has 14 residues. V lost 1 base and J lost 2, with 9 bases in between. This chain's CDR3 is CATSRVLTAYEQYF. The DNA for the CDR3 is TGTGCCACCAGCAGAGTGCTGACGGCCTACGAGCAGTACTTC.

This chain links TRBV6-5 with TRBJ1-4; 8 nucleotides agree with TRBD1. Germline V lookup: CDR1 MNHEY, CDR2 SVGAGI. The CDR3 is 15 residues long. The V segment lost 2 bases and the J segment 8 bases; nucleotides outside the gene matches: 7. In nucleotides, the CDR3 is TGTGCCAGCAGTTACGGGCAGGGGGCAGGGGAAAAACTGTTTTTT. This codes for CASSYGQGAGEKLFF.

The J gene is TRBJ2-5, the V gene TRBV30; a weak D match, TRBD2 (6 bases). The V and J ends lost 6 bases and 5 bases respectively, with 16 bases between them. The germline CDR1 and CDR2 sequences are GTSNPN and SVGIG (reference sequence). CDR3 length equals 13 residues. This CDR3 reads CACQRGSYETQYF. The CDR3 nucleotides read TGTGCCTGCCAACGGGGGTCATACGAGACCCAGTACTTC.

V gene TRBV9 combines with J gene TRBJ2-3; no clear D gene. V lost 2 bases to trimming and J lost 0 bases, with 7 bases between them. Germline V lookup: CDR1 SGDLS, CDR2 YYNGEE. The CDR3 consists of 14 residues. DNA of the CDR3: TGTGCCAGCAGCGTCACCTCTAGCACAGATACGCAGTATTTT. Its translation is CASSVTSSTDTQYF. Full variable domain (outside the CDR3, taken from reference TRBV9 and TRBJ2-3): DSGVTQTPKHLITATGQRVTLRCSPRSGDLSVYWYQQSLDQGLQFLIQYYNGEERAKGNILERFSAQQFPDLHSELNLSSLELGDSALYFCASSVTSSTDTQYFGPGTRLTVL.

The rearrangement joins TRBV19 to TRBJ2-7, with D uncertain. Trimming cost V 3 bases and J 2 bases, with 8 bases left between them. The germline gives CDR1 LNHDA, CDR2 SQIVND (reference sequence). This CDR3 comprises 13 residues. In nucleotides, the CDR3 is TGTGCCAGTAGTATGGGCGCACCCTACGAGCAGTACTTC. The encoded protein is CASSMGAPYEQYF. The entire variable domain, with the rest obtained from reference TRBV19 and TRBJ2-7, is as follows: DGGITQSPKYLFRKEGQNVTLSCEQNLNHDAMYWYRQDPGQGLRLIYYSQIVNDFQKGDIAEGYSVSREKKESFPLTVTSAQKNPTAFYLCASSMGAPYEQYFGPGTRLTVT.

The rearrangement links TRBV6-1 to TRBJ2-5; possible D gene TRBD2, 5 bases. The CDR3 spans 15 residues. From germline, CDR1 is MNHNS and CDR2 SASEGT. Deletions cut 4 bases from V and 2 bases from J, with 14 bases between. CDR3 DNA sequence: TGTGCCAGCAGTGTCCGGGATGGCAGACAAGAGACCCAGTACTTC. Translation: CASSVRDGRQETQYF.

This chain connects TRBV28 to TRBJ1-5; D remains ambiguous. The CDR3 has 13 amino acids. Germline V gene sequence: CDR1 MDHEN, CDR2 SYDVKM. Between the trimmed V and J ends, which lost 7 bases and 6 bases, there was a span of 13 bases. The CDR3 sequence is CASKPDIPQPQHF. The CDR3 DNA reads TGTGCCAGCAAACCCGACATTCCTCAGCCCCAGCATTTT. The full variable domain, in which reference TRBV28 and TRBJ1-5 provide the parts outside the CDR3, is DVKVTQSSRYLVKRTGEKVFLECVQDMDHENMFWYRQDPGLGLRLIYFSYDVKMKEKGDIPEGYSVSREKKERFSLILESASTNQTSMYLCASKPDIPQPQHFGDGTRLSIL.

The J gene is TRBJ2-7, the V gene TRBV10-2, with 8 bases lining up with TRBD1. Germline values: CDR1 WSHSY, CDR2 SAAADI. The CDR3 runs to 13 residues. V was pared by 4 bases and J by 7 bases, with 6 bases of the junction left unmatched. CDR3 coding DNA: TGCGCCAGCAGTGCCAGGGGGCCTAATGAGCAGTACTTC. As protein: CASSARGPNEQYF.